This paragraph covers one TCR beta chain sequence. Its cognate antigen is unknown. Germline V gene lookup returns CDR1 SGHNT and CDR2 YYREEE (reference sequence). The CDR3 has 15 residues. V was clipped by 4 bases and J by 4 bases; unmatched bases: 6. The primer mix had 60 Vbeta and 13 Jbeta primers. Using immunoSEQ multiplex PCR, the repertoire was profiled, and TCRdb retains in-frame clones only, with some absent. The data contain about 150,000 clones, roughly 73% of them singletons. The data originate from a study of cytomegalovirus exposure and HLA in healthy donors. Notes on the study in general: V segments that were indistinguishable, TRBV6-2 and TRBV6-3 among them, were omitted from analysis. In an earlier analysis, in roughly 580 donors, most V segments appeared productive either ~87% or ~30% of the time. At a 0.05 false discovery rate, a later analysis found some 18,000 TCR beta sequences to be associated with HLA alleles. Among TCR sequences, most were rare, though some public TCRs appeared in many donors.

This receptor was identified in a woman aged 25 to 45 in good health and CMV-seronegative. The sample taken for sequencing was PBMCs. This chain joins TRBV5-4 and TRBJ1-1; 11 bases map to TRBD1. CDR3 nucleotide sequence: TGTGCCAGCAGCCTGGACAGGGGGCGACGCACTGAAGCTTTCTTT. Translation: CASSLDRGRRTEAFF.